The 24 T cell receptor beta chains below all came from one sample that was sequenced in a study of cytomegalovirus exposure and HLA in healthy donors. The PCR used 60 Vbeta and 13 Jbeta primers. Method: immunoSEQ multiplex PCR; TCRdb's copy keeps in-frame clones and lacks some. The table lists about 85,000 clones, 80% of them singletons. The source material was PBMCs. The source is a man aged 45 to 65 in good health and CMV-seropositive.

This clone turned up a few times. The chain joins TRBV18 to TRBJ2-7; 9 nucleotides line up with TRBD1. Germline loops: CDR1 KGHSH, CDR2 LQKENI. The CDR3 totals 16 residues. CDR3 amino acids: CATERKPGQGIHEQYF. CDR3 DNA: TGTGCTACGGAAAGAAAGCCGGGACAGGGTATCCACGAGCAGTACTTC.

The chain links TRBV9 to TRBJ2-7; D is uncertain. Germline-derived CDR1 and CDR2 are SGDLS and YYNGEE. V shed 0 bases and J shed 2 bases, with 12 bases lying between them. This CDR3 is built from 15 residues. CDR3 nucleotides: TGTGCCAGCAGCGTAGATCCAGCGAATGCCTACGAGCAGTACTTC. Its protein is CASSVDPANAYEQYF.

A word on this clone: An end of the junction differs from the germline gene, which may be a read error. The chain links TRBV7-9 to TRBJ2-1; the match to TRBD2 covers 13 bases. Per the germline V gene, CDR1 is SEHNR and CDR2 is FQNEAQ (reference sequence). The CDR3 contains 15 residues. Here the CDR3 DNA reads TGTTCCAGCAGCTCCGGGGGGGGACTAGCGGGACCCCCAGTCTTC. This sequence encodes CSSSSGGGLAGPPVF. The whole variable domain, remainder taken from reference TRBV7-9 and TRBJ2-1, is DTGVSQNPRHKITKRGQNVTFRCDPISEHNRLYWYRQTLGQGPEFLTYFQNEAQLEKSRLLSDRFSAERPKGSFSTLEIQRTEQGDSAMYLCSSSSGGGLAGPPVFGPGTRLTVL.

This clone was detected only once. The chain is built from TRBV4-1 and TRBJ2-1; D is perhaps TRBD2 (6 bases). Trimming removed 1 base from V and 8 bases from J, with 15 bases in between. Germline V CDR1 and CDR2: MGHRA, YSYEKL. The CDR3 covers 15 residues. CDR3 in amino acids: CASSQVGGRYDEQFF. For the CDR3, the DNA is TGCGCCAGCAGCCAAGTCGGGGGTAGGTACGATGAGCAGTTCTTC.

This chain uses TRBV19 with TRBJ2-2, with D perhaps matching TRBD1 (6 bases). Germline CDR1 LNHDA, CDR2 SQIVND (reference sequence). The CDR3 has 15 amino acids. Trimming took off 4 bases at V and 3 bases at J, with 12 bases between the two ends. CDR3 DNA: TGTGCCAGTAGTACTAACAGGGCGTACACCGGGGAGCTGTTTTTT. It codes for CASSTNRAYTGELFF.

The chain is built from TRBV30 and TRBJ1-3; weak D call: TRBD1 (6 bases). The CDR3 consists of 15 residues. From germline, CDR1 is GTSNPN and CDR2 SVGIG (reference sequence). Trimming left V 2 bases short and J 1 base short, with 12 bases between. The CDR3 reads CAWSRGGSSGNTIYF. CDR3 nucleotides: TGTGCCTGGAGTAGAGGGGGAAGTTCTGGAAACACCATATATTTT.

The CDR3 nucleotides are TGCAGTCATAGGACAGGGCAGGCGCAGTACTTC. Its protein product is CSHRTGQAQYF. The chain employs TRBV20-1 and TRBJ2-7; 8 bases line up with TRBD1. This CDR3 contains 11 residues. V lost 8 bases to trimming and J lost 9 bases; unmatched junction nucleotides: 9. Germline CDR1 is DFQATT and CDR2 is SNEGSKA (reference sequence).

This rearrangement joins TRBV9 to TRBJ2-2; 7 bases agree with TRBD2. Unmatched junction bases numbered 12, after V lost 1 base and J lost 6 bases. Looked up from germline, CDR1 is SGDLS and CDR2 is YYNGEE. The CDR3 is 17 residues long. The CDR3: CASSVTLADAGPGELFF. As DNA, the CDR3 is TGTGCCAGCAGCGTAACTCTAGCGGACGCGGGGCCCGGGGAGCTGTTTTTT.

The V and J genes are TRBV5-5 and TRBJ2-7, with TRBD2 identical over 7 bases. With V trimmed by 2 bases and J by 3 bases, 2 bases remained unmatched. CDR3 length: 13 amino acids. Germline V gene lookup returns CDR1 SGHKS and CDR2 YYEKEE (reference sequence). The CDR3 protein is CASSLSGGYEQYF. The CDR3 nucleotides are TGTGCCAGCAGCTTATCGGGAGGCTACGAGCAGTACTTC.

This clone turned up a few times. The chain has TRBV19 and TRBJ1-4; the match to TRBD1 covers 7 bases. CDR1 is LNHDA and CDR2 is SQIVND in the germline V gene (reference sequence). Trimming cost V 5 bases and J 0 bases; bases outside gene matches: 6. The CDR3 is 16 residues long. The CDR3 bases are TGTGCCAGTAGTGTGACAGGGACGGCAACTAATGAAAAACTGTTTTTT. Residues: CASSVTGTATNEKLFF.

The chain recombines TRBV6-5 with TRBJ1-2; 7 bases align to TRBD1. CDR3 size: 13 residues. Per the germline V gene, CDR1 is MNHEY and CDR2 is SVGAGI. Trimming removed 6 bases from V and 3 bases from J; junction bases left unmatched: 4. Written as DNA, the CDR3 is TGTGCCAGCAGCAGGGACAGCTACTATGGCTACACCTTC. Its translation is CASSRDSYYGYTF.

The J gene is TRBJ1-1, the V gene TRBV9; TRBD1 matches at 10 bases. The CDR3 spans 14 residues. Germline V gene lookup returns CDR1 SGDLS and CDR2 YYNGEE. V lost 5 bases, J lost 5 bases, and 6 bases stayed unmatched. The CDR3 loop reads CASSLTGGATEAFF. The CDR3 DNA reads TGTGCCAGCAGTTTGACAGGGGGCGCGACTGAAGCTTTCTTT.

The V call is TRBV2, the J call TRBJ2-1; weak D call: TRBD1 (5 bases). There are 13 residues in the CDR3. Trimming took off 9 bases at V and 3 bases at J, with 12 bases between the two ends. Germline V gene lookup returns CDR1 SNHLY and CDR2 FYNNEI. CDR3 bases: TGTGCCAGTAAAGGGGAACTCTACAATGAGCAGTTCTTC. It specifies CASKGELYNEQFF.

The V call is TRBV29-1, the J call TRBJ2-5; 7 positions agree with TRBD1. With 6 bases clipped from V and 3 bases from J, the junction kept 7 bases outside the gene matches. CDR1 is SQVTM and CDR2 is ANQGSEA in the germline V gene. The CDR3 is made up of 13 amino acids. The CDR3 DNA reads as TGCAGCGTCACCCAAACAGGGGAAGAGACCCAGTACTTC. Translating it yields CSVTQTGEETQYF. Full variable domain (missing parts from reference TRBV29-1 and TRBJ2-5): SAVISQKPSRDICQRGTSLTIQCQVDSQVTMMFWYRQQPGQSLTLIATANQGSEATYESGFVIDKFPISRPNLTFSTLTVSNMSPEDSSIYLCSVTQTGEETQYFGPGTRLLVL.

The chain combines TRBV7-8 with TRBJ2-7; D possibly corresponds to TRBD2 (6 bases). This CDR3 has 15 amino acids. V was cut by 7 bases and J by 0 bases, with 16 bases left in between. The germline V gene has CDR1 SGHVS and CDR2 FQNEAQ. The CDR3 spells CASTLRGRISYEQYF. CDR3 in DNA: TGTGCCAGCACTCTACGGGGGAGGATCTCCTACGAGCAGTACTTC. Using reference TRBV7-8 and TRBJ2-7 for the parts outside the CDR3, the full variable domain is GAGVSQSPRYKVAKRGQDVALRCDPISGHVSLFWYQQALGQGPEFLTYFQNEAQLDKSGLPSDRFFAERPEGSVSTLKIQRTQQEDSAVYLCASTLRGRISYEQYFGPGTRLTVT.

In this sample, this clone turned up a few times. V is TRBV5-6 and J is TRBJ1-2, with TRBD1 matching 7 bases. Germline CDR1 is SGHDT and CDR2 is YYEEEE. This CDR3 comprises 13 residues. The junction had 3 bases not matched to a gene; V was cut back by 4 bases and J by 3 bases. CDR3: CASSGDRHYGYTF. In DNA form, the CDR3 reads TGTGCCAGCAGCGGGGACAGACACTATGGCTACACCTTC.

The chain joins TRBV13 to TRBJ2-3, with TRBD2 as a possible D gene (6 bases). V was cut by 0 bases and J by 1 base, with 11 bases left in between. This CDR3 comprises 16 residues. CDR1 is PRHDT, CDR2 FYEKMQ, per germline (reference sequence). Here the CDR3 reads CASSLGRGWGTDTQYF. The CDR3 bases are TGTGCCAGCAGCTTAGGTCGGGGGTGGGGCACAGATACGCAGTATTTT.

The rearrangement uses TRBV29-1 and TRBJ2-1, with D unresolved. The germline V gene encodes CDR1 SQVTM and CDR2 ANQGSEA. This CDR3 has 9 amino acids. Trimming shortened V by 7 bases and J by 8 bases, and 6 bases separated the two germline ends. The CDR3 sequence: CSAGDEQFF. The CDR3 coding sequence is TGCAGCGCAGGTGATGAGCAGTTCTTC.

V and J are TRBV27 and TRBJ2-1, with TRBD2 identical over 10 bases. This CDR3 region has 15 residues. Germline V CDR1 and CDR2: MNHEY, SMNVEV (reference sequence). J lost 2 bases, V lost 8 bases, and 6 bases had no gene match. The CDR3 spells CASQFLAGAYNEQFF. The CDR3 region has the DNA TGTGCCAGCCAATTTCTAGCGGGAGCCTACAATGAGCAGTTCTTC.

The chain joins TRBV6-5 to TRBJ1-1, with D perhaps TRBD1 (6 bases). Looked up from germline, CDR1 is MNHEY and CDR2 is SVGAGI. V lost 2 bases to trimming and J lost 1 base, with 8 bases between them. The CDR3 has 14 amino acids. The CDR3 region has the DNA TGTGCCAGCAGTTACGGGGACAAGAACACTGAAGCTTTCTTT. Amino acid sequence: CASSYGDKNTEAFF.

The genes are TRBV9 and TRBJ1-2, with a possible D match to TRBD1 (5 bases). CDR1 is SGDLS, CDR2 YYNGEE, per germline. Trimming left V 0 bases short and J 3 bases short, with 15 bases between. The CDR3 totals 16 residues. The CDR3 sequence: CASSVGAPGEDYGYTF. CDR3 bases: TGTGCCAGCAGCGTAGGAGCCCCGGGGGAGGACTATGGCTACACCTTC.

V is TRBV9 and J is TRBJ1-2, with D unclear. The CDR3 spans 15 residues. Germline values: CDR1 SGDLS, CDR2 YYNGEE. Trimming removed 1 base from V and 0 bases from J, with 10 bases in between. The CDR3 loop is CASSVYRNSNYGYTF. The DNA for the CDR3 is TGTGCCAGCAGCGTATACAGAAACTCTAACTATGGCTACACCTTC.

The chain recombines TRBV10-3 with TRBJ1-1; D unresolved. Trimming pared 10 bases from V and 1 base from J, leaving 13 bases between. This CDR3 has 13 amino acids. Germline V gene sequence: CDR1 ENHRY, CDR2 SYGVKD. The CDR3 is CATNQASNTEAFF. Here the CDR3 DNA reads TGTGCCACTAATCAGGCATCGAACACTGAAGCTTTCTTT.

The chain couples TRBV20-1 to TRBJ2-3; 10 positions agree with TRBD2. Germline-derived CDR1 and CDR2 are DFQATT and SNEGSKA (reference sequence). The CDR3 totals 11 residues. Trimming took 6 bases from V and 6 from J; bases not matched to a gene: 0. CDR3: CSAAGGDTQYF. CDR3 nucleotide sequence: TGCAGTGCAGCGGGAGGGGATACGCAGTATTTT.